This TCR beta chain was retrieved from a study of T-cell memory formation after mild COVID-19. CDR3 size: 16 residues. V dropped 4 bases and J dropped 0; count of bases not matched to a gene: 6. Looked up from germline, CDR1 is SGHTA and CDR2 is FQGNSA. From the 5' RACE reads, TCRdb called clonotypes with MiXCR, one entry per CDR3 protein. The sample lists 400,000 to 500,000 distinct CDR3 sequences, over 15% occurring once. Only a few counts were recorded for this clonotype. Source material: PBMCs or a T cell subset sorted from them (not recorded which). The chain is built from TRBV7-2 and TRBJ1-3, with 7 bases that match TRBD1. The source is an adult woman who had mild COVID-19 (a few samples of this study predate the infection). Cell type and time point are not known. The CDR3 nucleotides read TGTGCCAGCAGCTCACAGGGGCTCCTCTCTGGAAACACCATATATTTT. It encodes CASSSQGLLSGNTIYF.